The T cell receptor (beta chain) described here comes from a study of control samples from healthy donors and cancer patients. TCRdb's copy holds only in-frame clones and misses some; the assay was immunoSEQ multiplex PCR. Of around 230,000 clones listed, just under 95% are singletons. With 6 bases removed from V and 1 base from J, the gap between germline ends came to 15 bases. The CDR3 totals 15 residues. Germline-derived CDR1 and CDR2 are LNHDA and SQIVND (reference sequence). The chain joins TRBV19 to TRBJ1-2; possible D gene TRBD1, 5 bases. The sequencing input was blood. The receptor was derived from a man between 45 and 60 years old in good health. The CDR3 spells CASRPSGTINYGYTF. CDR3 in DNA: TGTGCCAGTAGACCTTCCGGGACGATTAACTATGGCTACACCTTC.